The 21 T cell receptor beta chains presented below share a single source sample, sequenced in a study of CD8+ T cells in alopecia areata. Documented treatment: oral pan-JAK inhibitor, 5-10 mg twice daily. Following RNA extraction, reverse transcription yielded cDNA that acted as the sequencing template. Clones were sequenced by immunoSEQ multiplex PCR, and TCRdb holds only the in-frame ones, with some missing. The data contain under 150,000 clones, 75% to 85% of them singletons. This material consisted of CD8+ T cells sorted from blood, taken at week 4, from a patient treated with tofacitinib. These receptors were obtained from a human donor with alopecia areata.

V and J are TRBV15 and TRBJ2-3; 7 nucleotides line up with TRBD2. The germline V gene encodes CDR1 LNHNV and CDR2 YYDKDF (reference sequence). With V trimmed by 5 bases and J by 0 bases, 2 bases remained unmatched. CDR3 length: 14 residues. CDR3 sequence: CATSPGRSTDTQYF. CDR3 DNA: TGTGCCACCAGCCCCGGGAGGAGCACAGATACGCAGTATTTT.

The V gene is TRBV20-1, the J gene TRBJ2-7, with no clear D. The V end was cut by 6 bases, the J end by 1 base, with 7 bases between. The CDR3 has 11 amino acids. Germline lookup yields CDR1 DFQATT and CDR2 SNEGSKA (reference sequence). The CDR3 reads CSAERSYEQYF. DNA of the CDR3: TGCAGTGCGGAGCGATCCTACGAGCAGTACTTC.

This rearrangement joins TRBV28 to TRBJ2-3, with TRBD2 matching 12 bases. After removal of 3 bases from V and 0 bases from J, the junction contained 7 bases not matched to a gene. CDR1 is MDHEN and CDR2 is SYDVKM in the germline V gene. The CDR3 covers 18 residues. In DNA, the CDR3 is TGTGCCAGCAGTTTGGTATCTAGCGGGGGGGTGAGCACAGATACGCAGTATTTT. It specifies CASSLVSSGGVSTDTQYF. Combining the CDR3 with reference TRBV28 and TRBJ2-3 gives the whole variable domain DVKVTQSSRYLVKRTGEKVFLECVQDMDHENMFWYRQDPGLGLRLIYFSYDVKMKEKGDIPEGYSVSREKKERFSLILESASTNQTSMYLCASSLVSSGGVSTDTQYFGPGTRLTVL.

This clone was seen a few times. J is TRBJ2-4 and V is TRBV5-6; D is possibly TRBD1 (6 bases). V dropped 0 bases and J dropped 3 bases, with 13 bases sitting between them. This CDR3 comprises 16 residues. Germline V lookup: CDR1 SGHDT, CDR2 YYEEEE. The CDR3, as DNA: TGTGCCAGCAGCTTGGTACCAGGGGATATCAAAAACATTCAGTACTTC. This codes for CASSLVPGDIKNIQYF.

The V gene is TRBV7-6, the J gene TRBJ2-1; TRBD1 aligns across 9 bases. V trimming: 2 bases; J trimming: 4 bases; junction bases outside the gene matches: 3. The V gene's germline CDR1 is SGHVS and CDR2 FNYEAQ. CDR3 length: 15 amino acids. The CDR3 DNA reads TGTGCCAGCAGCTTAAGGACAGGGGTGTACAATGAGCAGTTCTTC. Translated: CASSLRTGVYNEQFF.

The chain links TRBV13 to TRBJ1-3, with 7 bases identical to TRBD1. J lost 4 bases, V lost 0 bases, and 3 bases had no gene match. The CDR3 runs to 15 residues. Per germline, CDR1 PRHDT and CDR2 FYEKMQ (reference sequence). This CDR3 is CASSLGGQVGNTIYF. CDR3 nucleotides: TGTGCCAGCAGCTTAGGCGGACAGGTCGGAAACACCATATATTTT.

V gene TRBV7-2 combines with J gene TRBJ2-7, with D unresolved. Trimming took off 5 bases at V and 1 base at J, with 12 bases between the two ends. This CDR3 is 14 amino acids long. Germline assignment: CDR1 SGHTA and CDR2 FQGNSA. CDR3 in amino acids: CASSKGIPSYEQYF. CDR3 DNA sequence: TGTGCCAGCAGCAAAGGGATCCCATCCTACGAGCAGTACTTC. Filled out from reference TRBV7-2 and TRBJ2-7, the complete variable domain reads GAGVSQSPSNKVTEKGKDVELRCDPISGHTALYWYRQSLGQGLEFLIYFQGNSAPDKSGLPSDRFSAERTGGSVSTLTIQRTQQEDSAVYLCASSKGIPSYEQYFGPGTRLTVT.

This chain joins TRBV6-1 and TRBJ2-7, with 8 positions matching TRBD1. The germline V gene encodes CDR1 MNHNS and CDR2 SASEGT. Unmatched junction bases numbered 10, after V lost 7 bases and J lost 5 bases. The CDR3 contains 14 residues. The CDR3 bases are TGTGCCAGCATCCTAAGGACAGGGCGGAACGAGCAGTACTTC. This codes for CASILRTGRNEQYF.

The V and J genes are TRBV6-5 and TRBJ2-7; no firm D call. V lost 5 bases and J 0 bases, leaving 14 bases between the germline ends. CDR1 is MNHEY, CDR2 SVGAGI, per germline. The CDR3 totals 15 residues. The CDR3 DNA sequence: TGTGCCAGCAGTCACAAGTTCCTCAGCTCCTACGAGCAGTACTTC. Protein sequence: CASSHKFLSSYEQYF.

CDR3: CASSVSIGAGEQYF. CDR3 nucleotide sequence: TGTGCCAGCAGCGTCTCGATAGGGGCGGGCGAGCAGTACTTC. The V call is TRBV9, the J call TRBJ2-7; D possibly matches TRBD1 or TRBD2 (5 bases each). Trimming took off 2 bases at V and 6 bases at J, with 15 bases between the two ends. The length of the CDR3 is 14 residues. Looked up from germline, CDR1 is SGDLS and CDR2 is YYNGEE. Complete variable domain (other parts from reference TRBV9 and TRBJ2-7): DSGVTQTPKHLITATGQRVTLRCSPRSGDLSVYWYQQSLDQGLQFLIQYYNGEERAKGNILERFSAQQFPDLHSELNLSSLELGDSALYFCASSVSIGAGEQYFGPGTRLTVT.

A remark on this clone: The sample carries other DNA sequences with the same CDR3. The chain uses TRBV29-1 and TRBJ2-2, with D perhaps matching TRBD1 (6 bases). V was shortened by 6 bases and J by 2 bases, with 13 bases between the two germline ends. CDR3 size: 14 residues. CDR1 and CDR2 (germline): SQVTM, ANQGSEA. CDR3 bases: TGCAGCGTAGCTACAGGGCCCAACACCGGGGAGCTGTTTTTT. It codes for CSVATGPNTGELFF.

The chain uses TRBV7-9 and TRBJ2-7; a possible D gene is TRBD1 (6 bases). Germline V CDR1 and CDR2: SEHNR, FQNEAQ (reference sequence). The germline V and J ends were trimmed by 4 bases and 5 bases, with 9 bases remaining between them. The length of the CDR3 is 12 residues. The CDR3 DNA follows: TGTGCCAGCAGCTACAGGGCCAACGAGCAGTACTTC. Protein product: CASSYRANEQYF.

This clone was counted a single time. The J gene is TRBJ2-7, the V gene TRBV4-2; the match to TRBD2 covers 10 bases. The germline CDR1 and CDR2 sequences are LGHNA and YNFKEQ. The CDR3 is made up of 15 amino acids. Trimming took 0 bases from V and 2 from J; bases not matched to a gene: 1. CDR3 DNA: TGTGCCAGCAGCCAAGATGGGACTAGCGCCTACGAGCAGTACTTC. This translates into CASSQDGTSAYEQYF.

This rearrangement joins TRBV13 to TRBJ2-1; TRBD2 aligns across 10 bases. This CDR3 is built from 16 residues. Germline values: CDR1 PRHDT, CDR2 FYEKMQ (reference sequence). V gave up 5 bases and J gave up 7 bases; unmatched junction bases: 11. CDR3 DNA: TGTGCCAGCAGCCCCGAAGCGGGGGGGCTTATGAATGAGCAGTTCTTC. It codes for CASSPEAGGLMNEQFF.

The rearrangement uses TRBV6-1 and TRBJ2-1, with TRBD2 matching over 7 bases. This CDR3 is 15 amino acids long. CDR1 MNHNS and CDR2 SASEGT come from the germline V gene. V lost 8 bases to trimming and J lost 6 bases; unmatched junction nucleotides: 13. CDR3 loop: CASPAFGRETNEQFF. DNA of the CDR3: TGTGCCAGCCCCGCATTCGGGCGGGAGACCAATGAGCAGTTCTTC.

This chain links TRBV7-9 with TRBJ2-5; TRBD2 might be the D (5 bases). Trimming pared 6 bases from V and 3 bases from J, leaving 14 bases between. This CDR3 has 14 amino acids. Germline loops: CDR1 SEHNR, CDR2 FQNEAQ (reference sequence). CDR3 nucleotides: TGTGCCAGCAGTTCGAGCGGTACTGAAGAGACCCAGTACTTC. Translating it yields CASSSSGTEETQYF.

The chain has TRBV5-1 and TRBJ1-6; 8 positions match TRBD1. The CDR3 runs to 15 residues. Germline V gene lookup returns CDR1 SGHRS and CDR2 YFSETQ. V was clipped by 5 bases and J by 7 bases; unmatched bases: 8. CDR3 in DNA: TGCGCCAGCAGGGACGGCGGGACAGGAAATTCACCCCTCCACTTT. Amino acids: CASRDGGTGNSPLHF.

The chain recombines TRBV29-1 with TRBJ2-1; D remains ambiguous. Trimming stripped 0 bases from V and 7 bases from J, with 10 bases between. The V gene's germline CDR1 is SQVTM and CDR2 ANQGSEA. This CDR3 has 13 amino acids. The CDR3 DNA is TGCAGCGTTGAAGATGGGCAGGTGAATGAGCAGTTCTTC. Translated, it gives CSVEDGQVNEQFF.

The chain employs TRBV13 and TRBJ1-3; D remains unclear. CDR1 PRHDT and CDR2 FYEKMQ come from the germline V gene (reference sequence). V gave up 2 bases and J gave up 3 bases, with 17 bases separating them. The CDR3 length is 17 residues. CDR3 DNA sequence: TGTGCCAGCAGCTTAACCACCAGCGGCGCGTATGGAAACACCATATATTTT. Translation gives CASSLTTSGAYGNTIYF.

The chain links TRBV4-3 to TRBJ2-5; D may be TRBD2 (7 bases). The CDR3 runs 15 residues. Between the trimmed V and J ends, which lost 0 bases and 5 bases, there was a span of 13 bases. CDR1 is LGHNA and CDR2 is YSLEER in the germline V gene. CDR3 bases: TGCGCCAGCAGCCAAGAGCGGGGGCGGTGGGAGACCCAGTACTTC. Translation: CASSQERGRWETQYF.

The CDR3 is CSVDSLADTQYF. CDR3 DNA: TGCAGCGTTGATTCTCTTGCAGATACGCAGTATTTT. V usage is TRBV29-1 and J usage is TRBJ2-3; D unresolved. The V end was cut by 3 bases, the J end by 4 bases, with 8 bases between. The CDR3 length is 12 residues. Per the germline V gene, CDR1 is SQVTM and CDR2 is ANQGSEA.